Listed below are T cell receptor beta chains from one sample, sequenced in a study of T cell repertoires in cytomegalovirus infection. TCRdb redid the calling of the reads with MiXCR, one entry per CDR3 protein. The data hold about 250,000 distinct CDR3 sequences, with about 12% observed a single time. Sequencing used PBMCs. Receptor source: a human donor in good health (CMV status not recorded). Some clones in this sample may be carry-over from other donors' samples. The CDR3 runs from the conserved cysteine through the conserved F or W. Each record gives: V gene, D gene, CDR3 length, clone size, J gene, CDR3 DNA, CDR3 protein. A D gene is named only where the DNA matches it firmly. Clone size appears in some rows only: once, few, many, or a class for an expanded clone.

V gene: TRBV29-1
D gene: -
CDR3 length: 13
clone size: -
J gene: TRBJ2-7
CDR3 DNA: TGCAGCGTTTCAGTACAACTAGCCTACGAGCAGTACTTC
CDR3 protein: CSVSVQLAYEQYF

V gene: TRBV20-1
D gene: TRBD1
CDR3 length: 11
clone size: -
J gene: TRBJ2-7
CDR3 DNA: TGCAGTGCGTGGGACAGCTACGAGCAGTACTTC
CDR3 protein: CSAWDSYEQYF

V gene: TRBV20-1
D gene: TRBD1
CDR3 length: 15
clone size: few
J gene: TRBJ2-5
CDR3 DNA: TGCAGTGCTAGTAGGGACAGGGGTCTCTCAGAGACCCAGTACTTC
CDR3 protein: CSASRDRGLSETQYF

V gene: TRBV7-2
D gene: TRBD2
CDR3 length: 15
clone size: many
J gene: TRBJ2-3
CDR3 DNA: TGTGCCAGCAGCCTTAGTGGGACTAGCCACCATACGCAGTATTTT
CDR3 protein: CASSLSGTSHHTQYF

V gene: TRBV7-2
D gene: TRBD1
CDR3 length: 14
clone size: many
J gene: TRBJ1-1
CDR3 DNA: TGTGCCAGCAGCCCCAGGACAGGGTCGCCTGAAGCTTTCTTT
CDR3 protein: CASSPRTGSPEAFF

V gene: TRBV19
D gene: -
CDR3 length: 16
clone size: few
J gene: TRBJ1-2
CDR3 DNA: TGTGCCAGTAGTAGCCGGAGTAGGGCCGATAACTATGGCTACACCTTC
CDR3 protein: CASSSRSRADNYGYTF

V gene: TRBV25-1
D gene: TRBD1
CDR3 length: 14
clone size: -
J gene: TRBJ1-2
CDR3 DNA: TGTGCCAGCAGTGAAATAGGAGGACAGGGTAGATACACCTTC
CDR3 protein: CASSEIGGQGRYTF

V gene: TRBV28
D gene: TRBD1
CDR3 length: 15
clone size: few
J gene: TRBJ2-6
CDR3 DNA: TGTGCCAGCGGTGACAGGGGGCCCGGGGCCAACGTCCTGACTTTC
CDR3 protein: CASGDRGPGANVLTF

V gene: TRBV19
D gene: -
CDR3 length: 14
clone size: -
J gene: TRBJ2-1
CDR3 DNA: TGTGCCAGTAAGAGAGGGGAAACCTACAATGAGCAGTTCTTC
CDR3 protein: CASKRGETYNEQFF

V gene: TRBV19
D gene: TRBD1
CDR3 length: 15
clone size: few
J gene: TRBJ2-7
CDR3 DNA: TGTGCCAGTAGTTCAACGGGACAGGGGGCAGGTGAGCAGTACTTC
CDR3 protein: CASSSTGQGAGEQYF

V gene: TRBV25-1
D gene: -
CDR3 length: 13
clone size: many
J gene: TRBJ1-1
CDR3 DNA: TGTGCCAGCAGTGCCTTTCGGAACACTGAAGCTTTCTTT
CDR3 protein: CASSAFRNTEAFF

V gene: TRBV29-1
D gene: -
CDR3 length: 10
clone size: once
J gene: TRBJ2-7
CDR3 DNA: TGCAGCGTCTGGTTGAACGAGCAGTACTTC
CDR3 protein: CSVWLNEQYF

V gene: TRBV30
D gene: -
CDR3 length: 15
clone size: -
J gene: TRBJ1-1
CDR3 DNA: TGTGCCTGGAGTGAGGCCCGGATAAGAGCCACTGAAGCTTTCTTT
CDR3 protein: CAWSEARIRATEAFF

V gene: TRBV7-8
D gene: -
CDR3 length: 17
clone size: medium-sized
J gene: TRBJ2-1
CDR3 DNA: TGTGCCAGCAGCTTAAGGTCTGGCGGCCCCCTTTCGGGTGAGCAGTTCTTC
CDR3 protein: CASSLRSGGPLSGEQFF

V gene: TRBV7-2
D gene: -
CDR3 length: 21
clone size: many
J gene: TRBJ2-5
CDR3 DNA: TGTGCCAGCAGCTTGAAGCGACGGGAAGGGGGACGCTTTTACGGGGAAGAGACCCAGTACTTC
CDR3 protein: CASSLKRREGGRFYGEETQYF

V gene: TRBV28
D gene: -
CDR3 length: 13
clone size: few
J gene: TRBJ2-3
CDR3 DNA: TGTGCCAGCAGTTTGCCGGCCCCGATTGCGCAGTATTTT
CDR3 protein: CASSLPAPIAQYF

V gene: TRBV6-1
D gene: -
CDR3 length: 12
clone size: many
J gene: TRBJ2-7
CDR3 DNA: TGTGCCAGCAGTCGAAGTTACCCCCCGCAGTACTTC
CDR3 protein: CASSRSYPPQYF

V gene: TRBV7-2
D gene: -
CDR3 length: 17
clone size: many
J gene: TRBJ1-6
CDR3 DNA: TGTGCCAGCAGCCTTTTCGCAGGGAGTGCCACGAATTCACCCCTCCACTTT
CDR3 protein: CASSLFAGSATNSPLHF

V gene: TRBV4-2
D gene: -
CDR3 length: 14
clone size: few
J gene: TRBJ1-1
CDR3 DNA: TGTGCCAGCAGCCGGGCATTTGAGGGGACTGAAGCTTTCTTT
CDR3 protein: CASSRAFEGTEAFF

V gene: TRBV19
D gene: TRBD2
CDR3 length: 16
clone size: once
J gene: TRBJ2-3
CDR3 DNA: TGTGCCACTAGTATTGGCGGGAGTAAGGTAGTTGATACGCAGTATTTT
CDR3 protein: CATSIGGSKVVDTQYF

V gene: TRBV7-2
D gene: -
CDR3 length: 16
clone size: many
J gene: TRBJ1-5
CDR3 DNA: TGTGCCAGCAGCTATGGCGGGCCCGGGGGCAATCAGCCCCAGCATTTT
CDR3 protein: CASSYGGPGGNQPQHF

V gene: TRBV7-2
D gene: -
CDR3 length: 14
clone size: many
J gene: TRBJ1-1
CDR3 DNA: TGTGCCAGCAGCTTAGATCTGGTGCACACTGAAGCTTTCTTT
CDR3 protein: CASSLDLVHTEAFF

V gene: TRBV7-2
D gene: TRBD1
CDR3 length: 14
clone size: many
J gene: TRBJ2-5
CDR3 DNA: TGTGCCAGCAGCACAGGGGCCACTGAAGAGACCCAGTACTTC
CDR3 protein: CASSTGATEETQYF

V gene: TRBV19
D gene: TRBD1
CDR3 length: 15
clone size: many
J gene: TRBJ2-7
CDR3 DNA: TGTGCCAGTAGTCCCATTGACAGGGGGCCGCACGAGCAGTACTTC
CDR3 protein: CASSPIDRGPHEQYF

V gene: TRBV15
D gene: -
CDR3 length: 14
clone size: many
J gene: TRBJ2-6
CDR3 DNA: TGTGCCACCAGCAGAGCCCTTGGGGCCAACGTCCTGACTTTC
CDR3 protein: CATSRALGANVLTF

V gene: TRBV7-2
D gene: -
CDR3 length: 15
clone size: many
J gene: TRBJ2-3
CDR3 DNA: TGTGCCAGCAGCTCGGGACTCATGTTAACAGATACGCAGTATTTT
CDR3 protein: CASSSGLMLTDTQYF

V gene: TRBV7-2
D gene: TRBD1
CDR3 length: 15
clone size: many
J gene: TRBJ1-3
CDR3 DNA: TGTGCCAGCAGCCCCCAGGGGGCGTCTGGAAACACCATATATTTT
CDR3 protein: CASSPQGASGNTIYF

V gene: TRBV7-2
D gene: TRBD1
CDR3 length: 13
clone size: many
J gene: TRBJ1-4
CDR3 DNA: TGTGCCAGCAGCATCCGACAGGGAGGGAAACTGTTTTTT
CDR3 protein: CASSIRQGGKLFF

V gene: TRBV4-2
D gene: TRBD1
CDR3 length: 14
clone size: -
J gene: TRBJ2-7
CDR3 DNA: TGTGCCAGCAGCCCCCGGCCGACAGGGGACGAGCAGTACTTC
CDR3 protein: CASSPRPTGDEQYF